The T cell receptor beta chain under discussion was sequenced for a study of tumor and adjacent non-tumor tissue in lung cancer. No cell sorting was done before RNA was extracted from the tissue. This non-tumor lung sample came from over 3 cm beyond the tumor edge. Comments on this clonotype: A junction boundary mismatches the germline segment, possibly from a read error.

TCRbeta libraries were built with three rounds of nested PCR, modified from ARM-PCR. Via MiXCR, TCRdb re-called the multiplex PCR reads, giving one row per CDR3 protein. Of 60,000 to 90,000 distinct CDR3 sequences in the sample, roughly 75% were seen once. CDR3 length: 14 amino acids. Germline V gene data show CDR1 as MNHEY and CDR2 as SVGEGT. The sequence derives from a woman aged 45 to 65 with non-small cell lung cancer. This chain uses TRBV6-2 or TRBV6-3 with TRBJ2-7; D is perhaps TRBD1 (6 bases). The sample consisted of distant non-tumor lung tissue. The CDR3 region is CTSRGAVRTYEQYF. CDR3 in DNA: TGCACCAGCAGGGGAGCCGTGAGGACCTACGAGCAGTACTTC.